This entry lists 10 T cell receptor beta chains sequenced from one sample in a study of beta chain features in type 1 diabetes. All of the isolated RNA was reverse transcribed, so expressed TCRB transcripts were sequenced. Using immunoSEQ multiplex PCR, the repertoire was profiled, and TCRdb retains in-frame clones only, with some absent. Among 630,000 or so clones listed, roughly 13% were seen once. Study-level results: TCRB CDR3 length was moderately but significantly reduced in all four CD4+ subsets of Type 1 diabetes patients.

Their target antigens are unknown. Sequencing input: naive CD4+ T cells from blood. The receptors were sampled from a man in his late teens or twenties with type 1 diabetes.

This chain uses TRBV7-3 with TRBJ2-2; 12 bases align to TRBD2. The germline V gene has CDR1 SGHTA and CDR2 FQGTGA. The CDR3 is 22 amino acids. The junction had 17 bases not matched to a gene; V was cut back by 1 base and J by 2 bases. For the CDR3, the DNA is TGTGCCAGCAGCTTAAGAACCTCTTTGACTAGCGGGGGCCTTTTTAACACCGGGGAGCTGTTTTTT. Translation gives CASSLRTSLTSGGLFNTGELFF.

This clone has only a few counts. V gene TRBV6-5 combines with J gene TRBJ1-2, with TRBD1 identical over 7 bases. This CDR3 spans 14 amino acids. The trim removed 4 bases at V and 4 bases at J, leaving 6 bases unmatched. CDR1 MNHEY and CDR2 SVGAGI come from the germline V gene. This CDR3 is CASSSYRGAYGYTF. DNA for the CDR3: TGTGCCAGCAGTTCCTACAGGGGAGCCTATGGCTACACCTTC.

CDR3 DNA sequence: TGTGCCAGCAGCTCGACAGGGCGCAATCAGCCCCAGCATTTT. Its protein product is CASSSTGRNQPQHF. The genes are TRBV7-2 and TRBJ1-5; 7 bases map to TRBD1. This CDR3 is built from 14 residues. Germline V gene data show CDR1 as SGHTA and CDR2 as FQGNSA. After removal of 4 bases from V and 2 bases from J, the junction contained 2 bases not matched to a gene. The entire variable domain, with the rest obtained from reference TRBV7-2 and TRBJ1-5, is as follows: GAGVSQSPSNKVTEKGKDVELRCDPISGHTALYWYRQSLGQGLEFLIYFQGNSAPDKSGLPSDRFSAERTGGSVSTLTIQRTQQEDSAVYLCASSSTGRNQPQHFGDGTRLSIL.

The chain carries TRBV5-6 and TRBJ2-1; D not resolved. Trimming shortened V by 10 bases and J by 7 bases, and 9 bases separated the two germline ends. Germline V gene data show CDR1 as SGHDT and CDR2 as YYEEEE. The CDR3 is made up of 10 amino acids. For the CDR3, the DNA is TGTGCCCTAAGTGTAAATGAGCAGTTCTTC. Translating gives CALSVNEQFF.

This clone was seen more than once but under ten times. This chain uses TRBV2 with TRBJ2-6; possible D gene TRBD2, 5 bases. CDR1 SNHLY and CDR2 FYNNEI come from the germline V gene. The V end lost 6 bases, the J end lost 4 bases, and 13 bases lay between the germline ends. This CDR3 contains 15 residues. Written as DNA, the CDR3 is TGTGCCAGCAGCGCTAGGGAGTCCGGGGCCAACGTCCTGACTTTC. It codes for CASSARESGANVLTF.

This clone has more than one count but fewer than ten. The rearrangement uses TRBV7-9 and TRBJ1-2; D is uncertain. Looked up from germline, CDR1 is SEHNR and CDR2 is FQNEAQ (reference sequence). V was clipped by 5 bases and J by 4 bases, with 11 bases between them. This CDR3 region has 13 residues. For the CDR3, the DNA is TGTGCCAGCAGCCCGACGGCTAGCTATGGCTACACCTTC. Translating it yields CASSPTASYGYTF. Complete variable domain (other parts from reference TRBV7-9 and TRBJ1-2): DTGVSQNPRHKITKRGQNVTFRCDPISEHNRLYWYRQTLGQGPEFLTYFQNEAQLEKSRLLSDRFSAERPKGSFSTLEIQRTEQGDSAMYLCASSPTASYGYTFGSGTRLTVV.

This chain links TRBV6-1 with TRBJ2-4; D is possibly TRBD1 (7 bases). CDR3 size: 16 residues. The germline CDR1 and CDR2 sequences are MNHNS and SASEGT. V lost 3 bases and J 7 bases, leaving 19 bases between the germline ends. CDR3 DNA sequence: TGTGCCAGCAGTGATCCCTCGGTGGCAGGGGGGAACATTCAGTACTTC. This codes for CASSDPSVAGGNIQYF.

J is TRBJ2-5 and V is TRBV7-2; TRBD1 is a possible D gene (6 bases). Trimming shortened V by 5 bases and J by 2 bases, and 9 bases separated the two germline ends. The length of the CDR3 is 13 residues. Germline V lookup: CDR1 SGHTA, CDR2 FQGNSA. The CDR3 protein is CASSRGGQETQYF. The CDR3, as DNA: TGTGCCAGCAGCCGAGGGGGACAAGAGACCCAGTACTTC.

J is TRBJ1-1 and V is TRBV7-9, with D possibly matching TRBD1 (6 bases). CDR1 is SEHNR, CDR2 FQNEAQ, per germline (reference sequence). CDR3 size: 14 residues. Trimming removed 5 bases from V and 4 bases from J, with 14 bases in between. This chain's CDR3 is CASSAQGHGTEAFF. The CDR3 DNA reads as TGTGCCAGCAGCGCACAGGGTCATGGCACTGAAGCTTTCTTT.

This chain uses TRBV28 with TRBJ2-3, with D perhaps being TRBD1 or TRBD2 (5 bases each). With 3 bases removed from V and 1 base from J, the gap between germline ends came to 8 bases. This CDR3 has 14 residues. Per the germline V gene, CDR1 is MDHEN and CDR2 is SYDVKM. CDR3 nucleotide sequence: TGTGCCAGCAGTTTCCGAGGGGGCACAGATACGCAGTATTTT. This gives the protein CASSFRGGTDTQYF.